Listed below are T cell receptor beta chains from one sample, sequenced in a study of cytomegalovirus exposure and HLA in healthy donors. TCRdb keeps only in-frame clones here, not all; method: immunoSEQ multiplex PCR. The sample shows fewer than 250,000 clones, more than 85% of them seen only once. The sequenced sample consisted of PBMCs. The receptor set was obtained from a woman aged 18-29 years in good health and CMV-seronegative. CDR3s leave out the opening cysteine and the closing phenylalanine or tryptophan. The D gene is left open where the match is weak.

cdr3_aa v_call d_call
ASSEGAGTVNYGYT TRBV6-1 .
ASGPGGGITDEQF TRBV5-1 .
ASSVTGSSYEQY TRBV5-6 .
ASSRDTNTEAF TRBV7-2 .
ASSIYRMANYGYT TRBV19 .
ASSPIHSGANVLT TRBV6-4 .
SVDRQGETQY TRBV29-1 TRBD1
ASKDRDGQPQH TRBV6-5 TRBD1
ASSHPVGRHTEAF TRBV12-1 .
ASSQDQGPNEQF TRBV14 .
ASSEGQLSYGYT TRBV2 TRBD1
ASRQLPGQGARGYT TRBV28 TRBD1
ASSLGQGASGYT TRBV11-1 TRBD1
SVQTRQGIYEQY TRBV29-1 TRBD1
VSRREGRGNYGYT TRBV7-9 .
APSTSGSTDTQY TRBV2 TRBD2
AIAPGHPPYGYT TRBV6-1 .
SVFLRGANVLT TRBV29-1 .
ASSVASGNGELF TRBV9 .
ASSATGTAQH TRBV25-1 TRBD1
ASSLGTSGNTDTQY TRBV5-1 TRBD2
AISESRKGAINQPQH TRBV10-3 TRBD1
ASSLGTATLNTIY TRBV5-1 .
ASSTDGTEAF TRBV11-3 .
SVRGGASGTYEQY TRBV29-1 TRBD2
ASSRPGLAGSHSYNEQF TRBV7-2 TRBD2
ASRPGSEAF TRBV2 .
ASSGAGQGISYEQY TRBV6-1 .
AGGRADTQY TRBV30 .
ASHHSNSYEQY TRBV28 .
ASSQRSGGGNEQF TRBV4-2 .
ASSPLDRVSQPQH TRBV6-1 TRBD1
ASSVSGDSNYGYT TRBV6-4 TRBD1
ASSSQETQY TRBV18 .
ASSFQAGAPTNEQF TRBV5-1 TRBD2
ASSGLAGRSTDTQY TRBV6-1 TRBD2
ASSFSGGPGKNIQY TRBV5-4 TRBD2
ASSLGPGRGVRTDTQY TRBV13 .
ASISLVTYEQY TRBV6-5 .
ASSEWARGSNEKLF TRBV2 .
ASSTGRTGVFFNEKLF TRBV28 TRBD1
ASSPTSGVSYEQY TRBV2 TRBD2
ASSVEPTAGTAGNTIY TRBV9 TRBD1
ASSLSSGLRQTQY TRBV25-1 TRBD2
AWSVWAGGGNEQF TRBV30 TRBD2
ASSSGTSGGTDTQY TRBV5-1 TRBD2
ASSLSGYPSNQPQH TRBV7-2 .
ASSPRPGGNQPQH TRBV5-4 .
ASSDTGLQPQH TRBV7-9 .